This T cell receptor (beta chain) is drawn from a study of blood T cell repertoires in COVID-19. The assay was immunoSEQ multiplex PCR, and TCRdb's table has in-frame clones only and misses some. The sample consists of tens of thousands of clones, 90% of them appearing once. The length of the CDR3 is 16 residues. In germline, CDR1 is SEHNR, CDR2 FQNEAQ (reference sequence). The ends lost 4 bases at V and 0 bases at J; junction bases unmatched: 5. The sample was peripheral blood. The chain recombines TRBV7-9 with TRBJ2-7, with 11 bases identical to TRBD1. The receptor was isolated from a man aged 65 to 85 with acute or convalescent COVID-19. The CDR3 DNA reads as TGTGCCAGCAGCTCTCCGGGACAGGGGGGCTCCTACGAGCAGTACTTC. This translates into CASSSPGQGGSYEQYF.